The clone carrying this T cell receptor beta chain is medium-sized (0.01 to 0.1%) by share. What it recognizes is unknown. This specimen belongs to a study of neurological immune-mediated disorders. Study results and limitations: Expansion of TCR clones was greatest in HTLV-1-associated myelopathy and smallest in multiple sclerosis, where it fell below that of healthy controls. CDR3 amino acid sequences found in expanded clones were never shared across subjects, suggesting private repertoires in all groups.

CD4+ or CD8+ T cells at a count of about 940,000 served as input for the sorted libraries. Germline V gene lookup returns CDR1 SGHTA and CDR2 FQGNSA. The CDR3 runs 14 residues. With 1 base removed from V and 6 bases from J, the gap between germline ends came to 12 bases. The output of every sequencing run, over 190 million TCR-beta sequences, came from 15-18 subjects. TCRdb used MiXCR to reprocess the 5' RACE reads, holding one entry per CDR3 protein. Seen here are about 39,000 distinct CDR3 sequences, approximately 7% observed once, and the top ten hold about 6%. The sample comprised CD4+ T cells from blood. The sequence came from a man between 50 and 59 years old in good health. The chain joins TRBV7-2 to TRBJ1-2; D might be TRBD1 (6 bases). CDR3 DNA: TGTGCCAGCAGCTTAGGAGAACAGGGTCATGGCTACACCTTC. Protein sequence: CASSLGEQGHGYTF.